This T cell receptor beta chain is from a study of CD8+ T cells in alopecia areata. The authors extracted RNA and reverse transcribed it into cDNA as the sequencing template. Clones were read by immunoSEQ multiplex PCR, and TCRdb kept only the in-frame ones, dropping some. The sample has roughly 260,000 clones, none seen only once. The germline V gene encodes CDR1 NSHNY and CDR2 SYGAGN. The CDR3 extends over 14 amino acids. V lost 0 bases and J 1 base, leaving 5 bases between the germline ends. Regarding this clone: A much more abundant neighbour one base away suggests this may be a read error. Mouse names are used for the genes. Read sequence stops 4 residues before the CDR3 end, and the germline J gene provides the missing end. Other DNA sequences within the sample encode an identical CDR3.

CD4, CD8alpha, NKG2D, NKG2ACE and other markers guided sorting of pooled cutaneous lymph node cells. The rearrangement links TRBV13-1 to TRBJ2-1; D gene unclear. This clonotype was obtained from a C3H/HeJ mouse with alopecia areata. This strain has MHC haplotype H2-k. Sequencing used CD4+ T cells sorted from a lymph node. The chain's CDR3 is CASSDGGNYAEQFF. Partial CDR3 DNA: TGTGCCAGCAGTGATGGAGGGAACTATGCT.